This T cell receptor (beta chain) appears in the sequencing data of a study of response to subunit inactivated influenza vaccine. Overall study findings and caveats: Authors suggested seasonal influenza vaccinations each recruit few new T cells.

TCRdb re-analysed the RT-PCR reads in MiXCR, keeping a single row per CDR3 protein. This table has under 850,000 distinct CDR3 sequences, less than 20% appearing once. Per the germline V gene, CDR1 is DFQATT and CDR2 is SNEGSKA (reference sequence). This CDR3 contains 15 residues. V dropped 4 bases and J dropped 0 bases, with 14 bases sitting between them. This clonotype was counted many times. Its cognate antigen is unknown. The chain links TRBV20-1 to TRBJ2-3; maybe TRBD1 (5 bases). This clonotype was sampled from a man aged 45-60 years who received an inactivated influenza vaccine. The material sequenced was PBMCs from blood, taken around 5 days after vaccination. In nucleotides, the CDR3 is TGCAGTGCTAATCAGGGATCCGTTAGCACAGATACGCAGTATTTT. Translating it yields CSANQGSVSTDTQYF.